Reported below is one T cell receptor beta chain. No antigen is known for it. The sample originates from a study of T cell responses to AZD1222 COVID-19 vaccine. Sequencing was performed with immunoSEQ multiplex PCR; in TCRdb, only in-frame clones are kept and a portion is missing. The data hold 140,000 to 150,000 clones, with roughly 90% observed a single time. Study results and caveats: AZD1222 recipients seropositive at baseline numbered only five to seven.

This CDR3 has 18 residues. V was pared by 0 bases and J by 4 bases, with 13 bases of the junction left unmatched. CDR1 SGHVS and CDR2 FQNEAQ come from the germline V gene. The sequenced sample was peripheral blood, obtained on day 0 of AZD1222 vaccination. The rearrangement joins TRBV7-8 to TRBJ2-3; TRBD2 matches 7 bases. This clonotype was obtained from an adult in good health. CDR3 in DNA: TGTGCCAGCAGCTTAGCAGAGGGCGGGAGTAGAGGGTCAGATACGCAGTATTTT. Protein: CASSLAEGGSRGSDTQYF.